This entry describes one T cell receptor beta chain. The data derive from a study of blood T cell repertoires in COVID-19. Overall study context: Sites across the United States, Italy and Spain contributed samples from acute and convalescent COVID-19. The analysed material was cDNA or gDNA that came from T cells, B-cell-depleted T cells, or PBMCs.

The V gene's germline CDR1 is LNHDA and CDR2 SQIVND (reference sequence). The V and J ends lost 1 base and 7 bases, in that order; junction bases with no gene match: 5. CDR3 length equals 15 residues. Method: immunoSEQ multiplex PCR; TCRdb's copy keeps in-frame clones and lacks some. The repertoire holds about 43,000 clones, roughly 87% seen once, with around 10% in the top ten. This sequence joins TRBV19 and TRBJ2-2, with 8 bases matching TRBD2. Input material: peripheral blood. This clonotype was sampled from a woman of 80 years or more with active COVID-19. The CDR3 protein is CASSIVGRADGELFF. The CDR3 DNA reads TGTGCCAGTAGTATAGTCGGGAGGGCGGACGGGGAGCTGTTTTTT.